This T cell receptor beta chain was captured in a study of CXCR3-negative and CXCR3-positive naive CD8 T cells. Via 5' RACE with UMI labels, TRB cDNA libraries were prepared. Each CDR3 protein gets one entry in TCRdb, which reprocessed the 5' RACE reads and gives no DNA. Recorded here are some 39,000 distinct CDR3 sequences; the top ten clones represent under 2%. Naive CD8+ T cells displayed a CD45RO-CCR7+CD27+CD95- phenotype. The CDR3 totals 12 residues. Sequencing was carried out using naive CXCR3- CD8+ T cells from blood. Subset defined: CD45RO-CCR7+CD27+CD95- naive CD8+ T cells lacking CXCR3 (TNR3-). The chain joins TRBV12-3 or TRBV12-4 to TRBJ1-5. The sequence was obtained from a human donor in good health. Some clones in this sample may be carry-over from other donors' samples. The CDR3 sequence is CASRDGNQPQHF.